Described below is a single T cell receptor (beta chain) sequence and its context. Participant age was about 18 to 89 years, and participants resided in roughly 25 US areas. Cohort 3 recovered donors had two negative PCRs, clearance, or symptom resolution. The data belong to a study of blood T cell repertoires in COVID-19. Germline V lookup: CDR1 MNHEY, CDR2 SVGAGI. Trimming removed 5 bases at V and 7 bases at J, with 14 bases between. The CDR3 runs to 13 residues. Under the authors' procedure: Reference gene primer amplification yielded estimated nucleated cell counts. Assay: immunoSEQ multiplex PCR; the TCRdb copy retains only in-frame clones and omits some. The V and J calls and the clone size are those of that table, but D and trimming were determined from the DNA. The sample shows roughly 250,000 clones, 80% to 90% of them seen only once.

Material: PBMCs or T cells enriched from blood (not recorded which). The sequence came from a woman under 40 who had recovered from COVID-19. The chain combines TRBV6-5 with TRBJ1-1; perhaps TRBD1 as D (6 bases). This CDR3 is CASSRPGAGEAFF. The CDR3, as DNA: TGTGCCAGCAGTCGACCAGGGGCAGGTGAAGCTTTCTTT.